This T cell receptor beta chain was found in a study of shared clonotypes between healthy human individuals. Study-wide background: Three CD4 naive, three CD4 memory, two CD8 naive and one CD8 memory plate were used per donor.

All participating donors were Caucasian adults from Nashville, Tennessee. Combination of CD45RO+ cells with CCR7-negative CD45RA+ TemRA cells was used for CD8 memory. Germline V gives CDR1 SGHNT, CDR2 YYREEE (reference sequence). The CDR3 has 15 amino acids. V was cut by 7 bases and J by 3 bases, with 17 bases left in between. Concerning this clone itself: The target antigen is unknown.

Profiling relied on immunoSEQ multiplex PCR, and the TCRdb table lists in-frame clones only, not all of them. In the table there are 100,000 to 130,000 clones, about 70% of which are singletons. The study, taken as a whole, reports: In contrast to clonotypes shared by all four donors, non-shared clonotypes had lower generation probabilities.

V and J are TRBV5-4 and TRBJ1-5; possibly TRBD1 for D (5 bases). Sequenced: memory CD8+ T cells sorted from blood. The subset here: CD45RO+ cells pooled with CCR7-negative TemRA cells. The clonotype was recovered from a woman in her thirties in good health. The CDR3 nucleotides read TGTGCCAGCGGCCATGAGGGGATGAACAATCAGCCCCAGCATTTT. Translation: CASGHEGMNNQPQHF.